Shown below are 2 T cell receptor beta chains from a single sample sequenced in a study of tumor and adjacent non-tumor tissue in lung cancer. RNA was extracted from bulk tissue without any cell sorting. A modified ARM-PCR protocol with three rounds of nested PCR amplified TCRbeta. Each CDR3 protein is one row after TCRdb ran MiXCR on the multiplex PCR reads. The sample records tens of thousands of distinct CDR3 sequences, around 74% being singletons. The material sequenced was lung tumor tissue. All receptors derive from a woman in her fifties or sixties with non-small cell lung cancer.

With respect to this clonotype: Germline is not matched at one junction end, which may reflect a read error. The V gene is TRBV29-1, the J gene TRBJ1-1; tentative D call: TRBD1 (6 bases). The CDR3 extends over 14 amino acids. From germline, CDR1 is SQVTM and CDR2 ANQGSEA. The CDR3 DNA reads TGTAGCGTTGGGGGGAGACAGGACAACACTGAAACTTTCTTT. Residues: CSVGGRQDNTETFF.

The chain uses TRBV6-1 and TRBJ2-3; 7 bases agree with TRBD2. The CDR3 extends over 15 amino acids. V gave up 10 bases and J gave up 15 bases; unmatched junction bases: 25. Germline CDR1 and CDR2: MNHNS and SASEGT. CDR3 in DNA: TGTGCCATCACGCCGGGGCTAGCGGAGACAGATACACACTATTTT. The encoded protein is CAITPGLAETDTHYF.